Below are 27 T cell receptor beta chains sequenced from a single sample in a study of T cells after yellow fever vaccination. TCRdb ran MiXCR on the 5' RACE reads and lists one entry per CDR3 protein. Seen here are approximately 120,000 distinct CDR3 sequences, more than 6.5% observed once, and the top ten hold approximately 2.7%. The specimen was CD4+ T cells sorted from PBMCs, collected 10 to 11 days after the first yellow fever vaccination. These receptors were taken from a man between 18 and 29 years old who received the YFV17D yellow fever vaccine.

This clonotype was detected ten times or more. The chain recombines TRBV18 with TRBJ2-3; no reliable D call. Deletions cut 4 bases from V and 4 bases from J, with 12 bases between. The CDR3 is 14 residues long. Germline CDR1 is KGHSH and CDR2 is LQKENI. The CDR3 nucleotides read TGTGCCAGCTCACTCACCGGATTAGCAGATACGCAGTATTTT. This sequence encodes CASSLTGLADTQYF.

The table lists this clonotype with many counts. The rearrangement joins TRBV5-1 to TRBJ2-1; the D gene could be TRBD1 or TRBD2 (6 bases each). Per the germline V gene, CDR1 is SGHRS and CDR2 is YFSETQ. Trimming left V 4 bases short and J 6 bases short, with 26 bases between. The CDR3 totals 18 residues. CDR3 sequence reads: CASSQRRQGTLPINEQFF. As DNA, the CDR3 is TGCGCCAGCAGCCAAAGAAGGCAGGGGACTCTCCCGATCAATGAGCAGTTCTTC.

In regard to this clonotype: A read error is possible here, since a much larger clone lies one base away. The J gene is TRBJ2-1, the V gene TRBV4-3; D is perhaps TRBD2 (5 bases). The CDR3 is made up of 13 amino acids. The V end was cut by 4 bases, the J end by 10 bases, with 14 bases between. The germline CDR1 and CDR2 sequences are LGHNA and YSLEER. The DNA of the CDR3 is TGCGCCAGCAGCCCAAGGACTTTGGGGGAGCAGTTCTTC. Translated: CASSPRTLGEQFF.

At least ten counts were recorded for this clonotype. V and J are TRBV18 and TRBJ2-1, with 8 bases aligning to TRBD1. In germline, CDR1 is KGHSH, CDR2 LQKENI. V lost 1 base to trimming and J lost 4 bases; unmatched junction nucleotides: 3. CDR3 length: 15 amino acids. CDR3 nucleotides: TGTGCCAGCTCACCACAGACAGGGGAGTACAATGAGCAGTTCTTC. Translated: CASSPQTGEYNEQFF.

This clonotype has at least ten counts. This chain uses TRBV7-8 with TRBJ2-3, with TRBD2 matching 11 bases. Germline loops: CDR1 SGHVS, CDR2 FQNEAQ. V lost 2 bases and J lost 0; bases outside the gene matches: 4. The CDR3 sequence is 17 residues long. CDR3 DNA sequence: TGTGCCAGCAGCTTAACTAGCGGGGGCCTAAGCACAGATACGCAGTATTTT. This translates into CASSLTSGGLSTDTQYF.

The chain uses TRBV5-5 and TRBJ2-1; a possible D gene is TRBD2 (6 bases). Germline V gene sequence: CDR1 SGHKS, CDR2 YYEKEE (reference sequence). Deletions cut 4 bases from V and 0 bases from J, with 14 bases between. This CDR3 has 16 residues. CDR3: CASSPGLASSYNEQFF. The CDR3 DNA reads TGTGCCAGCAGCCCCGGTCTAGCGAGCTCCTACAATGAGCAGTTCTTC.

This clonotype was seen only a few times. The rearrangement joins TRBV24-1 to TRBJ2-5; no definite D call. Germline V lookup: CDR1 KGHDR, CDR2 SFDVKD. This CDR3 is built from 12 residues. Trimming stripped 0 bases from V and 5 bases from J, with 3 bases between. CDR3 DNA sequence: TGTGCCACCAGTGATTTGGGGGAGACCCAGTACTTC. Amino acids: CATSDLGETQYF.

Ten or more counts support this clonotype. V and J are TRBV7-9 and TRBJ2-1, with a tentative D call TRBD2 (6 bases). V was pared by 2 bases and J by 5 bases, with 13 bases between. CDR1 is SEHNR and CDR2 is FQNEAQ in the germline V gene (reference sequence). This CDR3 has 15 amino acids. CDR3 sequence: CASSLSAGIHNEQFF. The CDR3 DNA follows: TGTGCCAGCAGCTTAAGTGCGGGGATCCACAATGAGCAGTTCTTC.

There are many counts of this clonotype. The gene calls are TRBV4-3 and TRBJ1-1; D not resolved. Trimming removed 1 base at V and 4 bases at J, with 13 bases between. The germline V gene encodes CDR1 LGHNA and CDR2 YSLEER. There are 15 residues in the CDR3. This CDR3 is CASSQGSRMSTEAFF. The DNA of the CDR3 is TGCGCCAGCAGCCAAGGGTCCAGAATGAGCACTGAAGCTTTCTTT.

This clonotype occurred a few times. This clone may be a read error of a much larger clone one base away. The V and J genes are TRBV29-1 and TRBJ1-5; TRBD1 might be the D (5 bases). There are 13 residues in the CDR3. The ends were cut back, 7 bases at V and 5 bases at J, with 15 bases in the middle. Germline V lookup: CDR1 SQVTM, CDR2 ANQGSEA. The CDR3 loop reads CSATLGGYQPQHF. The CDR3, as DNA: TGCAGCGCTACCCTCGGGGGATATCAGCCCCAGCATTTT.

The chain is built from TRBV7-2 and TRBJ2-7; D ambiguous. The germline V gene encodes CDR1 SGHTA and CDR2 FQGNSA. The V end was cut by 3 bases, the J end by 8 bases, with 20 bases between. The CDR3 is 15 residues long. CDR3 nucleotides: TGTGCCAGCAGCTTGTTACAATCGCGACCGCTGAAGCAGTACTTC. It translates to CASSLLQSRPLKQYF.

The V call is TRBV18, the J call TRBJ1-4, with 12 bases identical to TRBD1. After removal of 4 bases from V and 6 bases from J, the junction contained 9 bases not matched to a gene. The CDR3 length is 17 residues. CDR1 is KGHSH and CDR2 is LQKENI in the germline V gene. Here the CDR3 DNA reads TGTGCCAGCTCACGAAACCGGGACAGGGGGCCGGATGAAAAACTGTTTTTT. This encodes CASSRNRDRGPDEKLFF.

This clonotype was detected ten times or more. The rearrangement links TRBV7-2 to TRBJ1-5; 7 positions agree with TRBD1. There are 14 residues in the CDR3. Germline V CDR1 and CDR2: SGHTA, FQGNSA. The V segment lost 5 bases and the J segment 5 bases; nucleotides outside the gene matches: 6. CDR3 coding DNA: TGTGCCAGCAGCAAATACGGACAGGATCAGCCCCAGCATTTT. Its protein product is CASSKYGQDQPQHF.

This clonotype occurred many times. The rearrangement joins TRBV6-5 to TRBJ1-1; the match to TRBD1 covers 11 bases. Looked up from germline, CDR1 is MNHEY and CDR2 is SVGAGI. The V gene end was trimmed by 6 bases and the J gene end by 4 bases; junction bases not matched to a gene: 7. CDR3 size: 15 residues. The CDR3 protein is CASRWSGTGGTEAFF. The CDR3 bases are TGTGCCAGCAGGTGGTCCGGGACAGGGGGCACTGAAGCTTTCTTT.

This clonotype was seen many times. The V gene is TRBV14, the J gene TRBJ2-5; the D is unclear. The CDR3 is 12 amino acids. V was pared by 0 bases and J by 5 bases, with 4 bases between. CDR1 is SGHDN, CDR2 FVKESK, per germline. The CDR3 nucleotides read TGTGCCAGCAGCCAAGAGTTTGAGACCCAGTACTTC. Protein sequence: CASSQEFETQYF.

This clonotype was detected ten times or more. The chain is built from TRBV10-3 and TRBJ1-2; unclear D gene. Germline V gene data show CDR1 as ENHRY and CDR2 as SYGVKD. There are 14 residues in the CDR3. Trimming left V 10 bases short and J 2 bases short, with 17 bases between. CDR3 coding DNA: TGTGCCAGCCAACCGGCAGTTTTCAACTATGGCTACACCTTC. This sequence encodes CASQPAVFNYGYTF.

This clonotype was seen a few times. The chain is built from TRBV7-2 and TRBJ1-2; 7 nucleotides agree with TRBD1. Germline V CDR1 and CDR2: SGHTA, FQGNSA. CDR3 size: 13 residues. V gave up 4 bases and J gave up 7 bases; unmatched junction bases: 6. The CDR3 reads CASSYQTGSGYTF. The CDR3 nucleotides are TGTGCCAGCAGCTACCAGACAGGGAGTGGCTACACCTTC.

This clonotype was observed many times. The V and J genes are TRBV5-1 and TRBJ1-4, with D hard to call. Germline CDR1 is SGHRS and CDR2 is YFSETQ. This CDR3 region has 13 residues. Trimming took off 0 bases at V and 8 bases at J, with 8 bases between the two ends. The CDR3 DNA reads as TGCGCCAGCAGCTTGGAGGAGAAGGAAAAACTGTTTTTT. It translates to CASSLEEKEKLFF. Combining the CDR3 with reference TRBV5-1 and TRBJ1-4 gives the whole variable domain KAGVTQTPRYLIKTRGQQVTLSCSPISGHRSVSWYQQTPGQGLQFLFEYFSETQRNKGNFPGRFSGRQFSNSRSEMNVSTLELGDSALYLCASSLEEKEKLFFGSGTQLSVL.

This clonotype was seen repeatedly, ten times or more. CDR3 DNA: TGTGCCAGCAGCTTAGGACAGGGCTTCGAAAAACTGTTTTTT. Its protein product is CASSLGQGFEKLFF. The chain carries TRBV7-8 and TRBJ1-4; 7 bases match TRBD1. The CDR3 is 14 amino acids. Per the germline V gene, CDR1 is SGHVS and CDR2 is FQNEAQ. After removal of 1 base from V and 8 bases from J, the junction contained 4 bases not matched to a gene.

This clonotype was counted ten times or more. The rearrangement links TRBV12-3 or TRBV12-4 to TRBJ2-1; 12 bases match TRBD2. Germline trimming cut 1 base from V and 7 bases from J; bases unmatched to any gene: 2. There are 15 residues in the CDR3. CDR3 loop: CASSLGLAGANEQFF. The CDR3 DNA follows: TGTGCCAGCAGTTTAGGACTAGCGGGGGCTAATGAGCAGTTCTTC.

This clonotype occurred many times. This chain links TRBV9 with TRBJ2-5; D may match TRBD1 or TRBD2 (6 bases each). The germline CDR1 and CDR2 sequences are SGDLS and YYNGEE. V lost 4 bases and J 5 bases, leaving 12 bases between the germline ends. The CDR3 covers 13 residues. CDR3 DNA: TGTGCCAGCAGCAGGGGGGCGGGGGAGACCCAGTACTTC. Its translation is CASSRGAGETQYF.

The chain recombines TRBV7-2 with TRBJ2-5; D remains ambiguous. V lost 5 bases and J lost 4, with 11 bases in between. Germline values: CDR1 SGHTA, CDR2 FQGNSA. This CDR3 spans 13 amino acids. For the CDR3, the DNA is TGTGCCAGCAGCCGTGCTTTGGGAGAGACCCAGTACTTC. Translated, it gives CASSRALGETQYF.

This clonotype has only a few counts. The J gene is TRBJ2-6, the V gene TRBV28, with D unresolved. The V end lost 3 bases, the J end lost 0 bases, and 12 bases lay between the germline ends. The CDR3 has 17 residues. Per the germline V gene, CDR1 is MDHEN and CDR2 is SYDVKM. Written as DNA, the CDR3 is TGTGCCAGCAGTTTGGCAGGCGCGCGCTCTGGGGCCAACGTCCTGACTTTC. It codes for CASSLAGARSGANVLTF.

The CDR3 spells CASSVALVSTLHF. The DNA for the CDR3 is TGTGCCAGCAGCGTAGCCCTAGTGAGCACCCTCCACTTT. V is TRBV9 and J is TRBJ1-6; D unclear. The CDR3 spans 13 residues. V was shortened by 0 bases and J by 14 bases, with 12 bases between the two germline ends. Germline CDR1 reads SGDLS; CDR2 reads YYNGEE.

The CDR3 loop is CASSPGGGTNQPQHF. DNA for the CDR3: TGCGCCAGCAGCCCCGGGGGGGGAACCAATCAGCCCCAGCATTTT. The chain couples TRBV5-1 to TRBJ1-5, with D maybe TRBD1 (5 bases). Germline V CDR1 and CDR2: SGHRS, YFSETQ. The V end was cut by 4 bases, the J end by 3 bases, with 14 bases between. There are 15 residues in the CDR3.

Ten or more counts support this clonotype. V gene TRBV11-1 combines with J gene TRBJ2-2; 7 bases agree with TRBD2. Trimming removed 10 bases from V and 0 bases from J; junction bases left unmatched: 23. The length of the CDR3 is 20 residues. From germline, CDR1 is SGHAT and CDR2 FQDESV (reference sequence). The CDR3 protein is CATSLRIFHGGSANTGELFF. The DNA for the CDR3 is TGTGCCACCTCCCTCCGAATCTTTCACGGGGGGTCCGCGAACACCGGGGAGCTGTTTTTT.

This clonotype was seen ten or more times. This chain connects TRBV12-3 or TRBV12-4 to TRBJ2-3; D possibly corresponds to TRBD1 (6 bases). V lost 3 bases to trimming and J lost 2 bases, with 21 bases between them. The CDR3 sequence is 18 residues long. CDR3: CASSFRGQMGFLTDTQYF. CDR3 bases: TGTGCCAGCAGTTTCAGGGGCCAAATGGGATTTCTCACAGATACGCAGTATTTT.